The 8 T cell receptor beta chains below were found in one sample sequenced in a study of cytomegalovirus exposure and HLA in healthy donors. A multiplex PCR was run with 60 Vbeta primers and 13 Jbeta primers. This table comes from immunoSEQ multiplex PCR, and its TCRdb copy is limited to in-frame clones, with some not included. The sample holds about 200,000 clones; 70% to 85% are singletons and the top ten take approximately 0.092%. The sequenced sample was PBMCs. The receptors were sampled from a boy between 2 and 15 years old in good health and CMV-seronegative.

The table lists this clone with a count of one. The rearrangement links TRBV7-2 to TRBJ2-7; 7 nucleotides match TRBD1. Germline V gene lookup returns CDR1 SGHTA and CDR2 FQGNSA. This CDR3 is built from 15 residues. Unmatched junction bases numbered 13, after V lost 5 bases and J lost 6 bases. The CDR3 nucleotides are TGTGCCAGCAGCGCCTTAAGGACAGGAGTTACCGAGCAGTACTTC. It yields the protein CASSALRTGVTEQYF. Together with reference TRBV7-2 and TRBJ2-7, the CDR3 gives the full variable domain: GAGVSQSPSNKVTEKGKDVELRCDPISGHTALYWYRQSLGQGLEFLIYFQGNSAPDKSGLPSDRFSAERTGGSVSTLTIQRTQQEDSAVYLCASSALRTGVTEQYFGPGTRLTVT.

This clone appeared once. This chain links TRBV4-3 with TRBJ2-7; maybe TRBD2 (6 bases). Germline CDR1 and CDR2: LGHNA and YSLEER. CDR3 length: 15 residues. V was shortened by 8 bases and J by 2 bases, with 19 bases between the two germline ends. As DNA, the CDR3 is TGCGCCAGCTCTGCCGTAACGGGAGTTCCCTACGAGCAGTACTTC. It encodes CASSAVTGVPYEQYF.

The chain joins TRBV6-5 to TRBJ1-1; D gene uncertain. Germline loops: CDR1 MNHEY, CDR2 SVGAGI. Between the trimmed V and J ends, which lost 6 bases and 3 bases, there was a span of 5 bases. CDR3 length: 11 residues. The CDR3 DNA sequence: TGTGCCAGCAGCCGTCACACTGAAGCTTTCTTT. It yields the protein CASSRHTEAFF.

The rearrangement links TRBV10-3 to TRBJ1-6; 10 bases agree with TRBD1. The CDR3 loop spans 14 amino acids. V was clipped by 4 bases and J by 7 bases; unmatched bases: 1. The germline V gene has CDR1 ENHRY and CDR2 SYGVKD. The DNA for the CDR3 is TGTGCCATCAGTGGACAGGGGGCGAATTCACCCCTCCACTTT. It encodes CAISGQGANSPLHF.

J is TRBJ2-1 and V is TRBV11-3; tentatively, D is TRBD2 (7 bases). Trimming shortened V by 5 bases and J by 5 bases, and 13 bases separated the two germline ends. The CDR3 length is 14 residues. Looked up from germline, CDR1 is SGHNT and CDR2 is YENEEA. The CDR3 DNA reads as TGTGCCAGCAGCCCCGGGGGGCGGGACAATGAGCAGTTCTTC. Translation gives CASSPGGRDNEQFF.

This clone was seen a handful of times. This sequence joins TRBV7-2 and TRBJ2-1, with D perhaps matching TRBD1 (5 bases). The CDR3 totals 12 residues. The V gene lost 5 bases and the J gene lost 10 bases, with 12 bases spanning the gap. Germline assignment: CDR1 SGHTA and CDR2 FQGNSA. The DNA for the CDR3 is TGTGCCAGCAGCATTATCCGACAGGAGCAGTTCTTC. Amino acids: CASSIIRQEQFF.

The chain recombines TRBV9 with TRBJ2-2; 13 bases align to TRBD2. The junction had 3 bases not matched to a gene; V was cut back by 1 base and J by 0 bases. Germline-derived CDR1 and CDR2 are SGDLS and YYNGEE. The CDR3 is made up of 18 amino acids. CDR3 sequence reads: CASSVSLAGGANTGELFF. The CDR3 coding sequence is TGTGCCAGCAGCGTATCACTAGCGGGGGGGGCGAACACCGGGGAGCTGTTTTTT.

The rearrangement joins TRBV7-9 to TRBJ2-2; D perhaps matches TRBD1 (6 bases). This CDR3 is built from 17 residues. Germline CDR1 and CDR2: SEHNR and FQNEAQ (reference sequence). V lost 10 bases to trimming and J lost 0 bases, with 21 bases between them. The CDR3 here is CATIERGLFANTGELFF. In DNA form, the CDR3 reads TGTGCCACCATCGAGAGGGGGTTGTTCGCGAACACCGGGGAGCTGTTTTTT.